This T cell receptor (beta chain) was identified in a study of blood T cell repertoires in COVID-19 (dated by TCRdb to the early 2020s). Background for the entire study: The collaborator samples originated in the United States, Italy and Spain and spanned the acute and convalescent phases of COVID-19. The prospective study material was composed of cDNA or gDNA derived from T cells, B-cell-depleted T cells, or PBMCs. Where HLA class I and class II types were available, the types were taken from metadata supplied by the sample provider, not from assay-based typing. The sample metadata nearly always contained a de-identified subject ID, COVID-19 status, age in years and sex. A freely available public database, intended as a resource for researchers studying the immune response to SARS-CoV-2, is where the repertoires were released. Subjects who had been exposed to COVID-19, were actively infected with it, or had recovered from it provided the deeply sampled blood TCRbeta repertoires that made up the dataset. The samples were drawn from two sources: the first 160 participants of the ongoing ImmuneRACE study, and 950 to 1,500 subjects contributed by 6 global collaborators. Beyond this particular receptor, the publication reports: How much clinical and demographic metadata was included differed by source and by participant, and the metadata was provided uncurated.

Sequences MNHEY (CDR1) and SMNVEV (CDR2) are obtained from the germline V gene (reference sequence). There are 14 amino acids in the CDR3, from cysteine to phenylalanine inclusive. Only the CDR3 DNA is retained, 42 bases long and in frame from the first base. At the junction V is shortened by 6 bases and J by 5 bases, with 16 bases in between. The immunoSEQ Assay, a bias-controlled multiplex PCR, was used to amplify TCRbeta CDR3 regions from genomic DNA. The paper's processing steps were these. The number of nucleated cells in each sample was estimated by amplification of reference gene primers within the assay. To quantify the absolute abundance of each unique TCRbeta CDR3 rearrangement, sequence reads were collapsed and filtered. For each sample, productive Simpson clonality was calculated as the square root of Simpson's diversity index over productive rearrangements. TCRdb stores this immuneACCESS table with in-frame sequences only. Part of the clones is absent; in the studies checked, under half of the shortfall reflects unresolved V genes, and no reason is known for the rest. That table gives V, J and clone size, and the DNA gave D and trimming. This sample has approximately 440,000 clones in its table, and approximately 88% of those were observed once. Around 12% of the sample belongs to the ten largest clones.

Remarks on this clone: What this receptor recognizes is not known. There are no base qualities to consult, and no much larger clone falls within one base.

One collaborating source in Seattle enrolled patients during active infection and followed them longitudinally through the course of disease. The collaborating institutions used their own protocols to collect whole blood in K2EDTA tubes. Collaborator samples were shipped for TCRbeta analysis as frozen whole blood, isolated PBMCs, or DNA extracted from either sample type. The sample taken for sequencing was peripheral blood. The TCR originated in a woman in her fifties or sixties with COVID-19, enrolled during active disease. This sequence uses TRBV27 and TRBJ1-1, with no confident D gene call. The CDR3 protein is CASSVRMPGTEAFF. The bases are TGTGCCAGCAGCGTACGGATGCCGGGGACTGAAGCTTTCTTT.